A selection of T cell receptor beta chains follows, all from one sample in a study of blood T cell repertoires in COVID-19. Sequencing was performed with immunoSEQ multiplex PCR; in TCRdb, only in-frame clones are kept and a portion is missing. The sample gives roughly 100,000 clones, roughly 86% of which show up once; around 9.4% is in the top ten. The sample consisted of peripheral blood. The origin of the receptors is a middle-aged man with active or convalescent COVID-19. The CDR3 runs from the conserved cysteine through the conserved F or W. A D gene is named only where the DNA matches it firmly. Size tells how often a clone was seen (once, few, many) or the class of an expanded clone, and some rows leave it out.

V gene: TRBV10-3
J gene: TRBJ2-7
D gene: TRBD1
clone size: .
CDR3 DNA: TGTGCCATCAGTTGGACAGGGGGTACCTACGAGCAGTACTTC
CDR3 protein: CAISWTGGTYEQYF

V gene: TRBV12-3/TRBV12-4
J gene: TRBJ1-1
D gene: .
clone size: once
CDR3 DNA: TGTGCCAGCACTTCAGTAGGGGTTCTTGAAGCTTTCTTT
CDR3 protein: CASTSVGVLEAFF

V gene: TRBV5-1
J gene: TRBJ2-1
D gene: .
clone size: .
CDR3 DNA: TGCGCCAGCAAACTAGCACCTTCCTACAATGAGCAGTTCTTC
CDR3 protein: CASKLAPSYNEQFF

V gene: TRBV7-9
J gene: TRBJ2-5
D gene: TRBD1
clone size: .
CDR3 DNA: TGTGCCAGCAGCTTAACCGCCGGGACAGGGTCCGAGACCCAGTACTTC
CDR3 protein: CASSLTAGTGSETQYF

V gene: TRBV19
J gene: TRBJ1-5
D gene: .
clone size: .
CDR3 DNA: TGTGCCAGTAGAAAAAACCGGGACTTCAACCAGCCCCAGCATTTT
CDR3 protein: CASRKNRDFNQPQHF

V gene: TRBV27
J gene: TRBJ2-7
D gene: TRBD1
clone size: few
CDR3 DNA: TGTGCCAGCAGTGACCTCCGACAGGGGGCTATGTCCTACGAGCAGTACTTC
CDR3 protein: CASSDLRQGAMSYEQYF

V gene: TRBV5-1
J gene: TRBJ1-4
D gene: TRBD1
clone size: few
CDR3 DNA: TGCGCCAGCAGCGTACAGGGGGCGACTAATGAAAAACTGTTTTTT
CDR3 protein: CASSVQGATNEKLFF

V gene: TRBV10-2
J gene: TRBJ2-3
D gene: TRBD2
clone size: once
CDR3 DNA: TGCGCCAGCAGTGAGACGGGACTAGCGGGGGGGACCACAGATACGCAGTATTTT
CDR3 protein: CASSETGLAGGTTDTQYF

V gene: TRBV19
J gene: TRBJ1-5
D gene: .
clone size: .
CDR3 DNA: TGTGCCAGTAGTATAGAAGGGGCGAGAAATCAGCCCCAGCATTTT
CDR3 protein: CASSIEGARNQPQHF

V gene: TRBV7-9
J gene: TRBJ1-1
D gene: .
clone size: .
CDR3 DNA: TGTGCCAGCAGCGGAAAGCAGTCAGGGGAAGCTTTCTTT
CDR3 protein: CASSGKQSGEAFF

V gene: TRBV25-1
J gene: TRBJ2-3
D gene: TRBD2
clone size: .
CDR3 DNA: TGTGCCAGCAGTCGCCGGGGGGGCACAGATACGCAGTATTTT
CDR3 protein: CASSRRGGTDTQYF

V gene: TRBV11-1
J gene: TRBJ2-7
D gene: .
clone size: .
CDR3 DNA: TGTGCCAGCAGCTATCAGGGTCCCGAGCAGTACTTC
CDR3 protein: CASSYQGPEQYF

V gene: TRBV7-2
J gene: TRBJ1-3
D gene: .
clone size: .
CDR3 DNA: TGTGCCAGCAGCTTAGCGGGGGACTTAAACACCATATATTTT
CDR3 protein: CASSLAGDLNTIYF

V gene: TRBV6-5
J gene: TRBJ1-1
D gene: .
clone size: .
CDR3 DNA: TGTGCCAGCAGTTCTTGGACTAACACTGAAGCTTTCTTT
CDR3 protein: CASSSWTNTEAFF

V gene: TRBV27
J gene: TRBJ2-7
D gene: TRBD2
clone size: .
CDR3 DNA: TGTGCCAGCAGTTTTCGGACTAGCGGGGGGGCCCTGGGGTCCTACGAGCAGTACTTC
CDR3 protein: CASSFRTSGGALGSYEQYF

V gene: TRBV9
J gene: TRBJ1-3
D gene: .
clone size: .
CDR3 DNA: TGTGCCAGCAGCGTAGGAGGGGGAAACACCATATATTTT
CDR3 protein: CASSVGGGNTIYF

V gene: TRBV2
J gene: TRBJ1-3
D gene: .
clone size: .
CDR3 DNA: TGTGCCAGCCGGACGGGAGCCTTCTCTGGAAACACCATATATTTT
CDR3 protein: CASRTGAFSGNTIYF

V gene: TRBV6-5
J gene: TRBJ1-5
D gene: .
clone size: once
CDR3 DNA: TGTGCCAGCAGTTACTCGAGTCCCGGCAATCAGCCCCAGCATTTT
CDR3 protein: CASSYSSPGNQPQHF

V gene: TRBV27
J gene: TRBJ1-2
D gene: .
clone size: .
CDR3 DNA: TGTGCCAGCAGGCGGGGAGGTCTGAGCTATGGCTACACCTTC
CDR3 protein: CASRRGGLSYGYTF

V gene: TRBV2
J gene: TRBJ2-1
D gene: TRBD1
clone size: .
CDR3 DNA: TGTGCCAGCATTAGGGGGCAGGGGATGCACAATGAGCAGTTCTTC
CDR3 protein: CASIRGQGMHNEQFF

V gene: TRBV11-3
J gene: TRBJ2-5
D gene: .
clone size: .
CDR3 DNA: TGTGCCAGCAGCCGCGGGACGGCCGGGGAGACCCAGTACTTC
CDR3 protein: CASSRGTAGETQYF

V gene: TRBV7-8
J gene: TRBJ1-3
D gene: .
clone size: .
CDR3 DNA: TGTGCCAGCAGCATAACTGCGGCCTCCTCTGGAAACACCATATATTTT
CDR3 protein: CASSITAASSGNTIYF

V gene: TRBV7-7
J gene: TRBJ2-1
D gene: TRBD2
clone size: once
CDR3 DNA: TGTGCCAGCAGCTTAGGTAGCGGGGGGATAGACGAGCAGTTCTTC
CDR3 protein: CASSLGSGGIDEQFF

V gene: TRBV19
J gene: TRBJ2-5
D gene: TRBD1
clone size: .
CDR3 DNA: TGTGCCAGTAGTGCCGGGACAGGGGGCGTGGAGACCCAGTACTTC
CDR3 protein: CASSAGTGGVETQYF

V gene: TRBV3-1/TRBV3-2
J gene: TRBJ2-7
D gene: TRBD1
clone size: once
CDR3 DNA: TGTGCCAGCAGCCGACGCCGGGACAGCTCCTACGAGCAGTACTTC
CDR3 protein: CASSRRRDSSYEQYF

V gene: TRBV7-2
J gene: TRBJ2-1
D gene: .
clone size: .
CDR3 DNA: TGTGCCAGCAGCTTAGGGCCAGGGGGCGGGGGATATGAGCAGTTCTTC
CDR3 protein: CASSLGPGGGGYEQFF

V gene: TRBV7-2
J gene: TRBJ2-7
D gene: TRBD2
clone size: once
CDR3 DNA: TGTGCCAGCAGCGACCGCGGGGGGTCCTCCTACGAGCAGTACTTC
CDR3 protein: CASSDRGGSSYEQYF

V gene: TRBV24-1
J gene: TRBJ1-5
D gene: .
clone size: .
CDR3 DNA: TGTGCCACCAGTGATGCGGGGGTCAATCAGCCCCAGCATTTT
CDR3 protein: CATSDAGVNQPQHF

V gene: TRBV5-1
J gene: TRBJ1-4
D gene: TRBD1
clone size: .
CDR3 DNA: TGCGCCAGCAGCCTGGGACAGGGAGGCGAAAAACTGTTTTTT
CDR3 protein: CASSLGQGGEKLFF

V gene: TRBV6-6
J gene: TRBJ2-5
D gene: .
clone size: .
CDR3 DNA: TGTGCCAGCAGTCGTACACCCCAGGAGACCCAGTACTTC
CDR3 protein: CASSRTPQETQYF

V gene: TRBV19
J gene: TRBJ2-2
D gene: .
clone size: .
CDR3 DNA: TGTGCCAGTAGTACGGGTTCCCATAACACCGGGGAGCTGTTTTTT
CDR3 protein: CASSTGSHNTGELFF

V gene: TRBV6-4
J gene: TRBJ2-1
D gene: TRBD1
clone size: few
CDR3 DNA: TGTGCCAGCAGTGAAGGGACAGGGGCGAATGAGCAGTTCTTC
CDR3 protein: CASSEGTGANEQFF

V gene: TRBV11-2
J gene: TRBJ2-3
D gene: .
clone size: .
CDR3 DNA: TGTGCCAGCAACGTGGGCGGCACAGATACGCAGTATTTT
CDR3 protein: CASNVGGTDTQYF

V gene: TRBV6-2/TRBV6-3
J gene: TRBJ1-2
D gene: TRBD1
clone size: .
CDR3 DNA: TGTGCCAGCAGTTACTCCTCCGGGACAGTCTATGGCTACACCTTC
CDR3 protein: CASSYSSGTVYGYTF

V gene: TRBV15
J gene: TRBJ2-1
D gene: TRBD1
clone size: few
CDR3 DNA: TGTGCCACCAGCCGGGGTGGGACAGGGGCGGGTGAGCAGTTCTTC
CDR3 protein: CATSRGGTGAGEQFF

V gene: TRBV15
J gene: TRBJ1-5
D gene: .
clone size: .
CDR3 DNA: TGTGCCACCAGCAGAGATAGAGGGAATCAGCCCCAGCATTTT
CDR3 protein: CATSRDRGNQPQHF

V gene: TRBV28
J gene: TRBJ1-6
D gene: TRBD1
clone size: .
CDR3 DNA: TGTGCCAGCACAGGGGGACGGGGCAATAATTCACCCCTCCACTTT
CDR3 protein: CASTGGRGNNSPLHF

V gene: TRBV2
J gene: TRBJ1-5
D gene: .
clone size: .
CDR3 DNA: TGTGCCAGCAGCGAGGCCAGTAGCAATCAGCCCCAGCATTTT
CDR3 protein: CASSEASSNQPQHF

V gene: TRBV6-1
J gene: TRBJ1-3
D gene: TRBD1
clone size: .
CDR3 DNA: TGTGCCAGCAGTGAGAGGACAGGGGGAAACACCATATATTTT
CDR3 protein: CASSERTGGNTIYF

V gene: TRBV5-1
J gene: TRBJ2-7
D gene: .
clone size: .
CDR3 DNA: TGCGCCAGCAGCTCGGACAGTCCGACCTACGAGCAGTACTTC
CDR3 protein: CASSSDSPTYEQYF

V gene: TRBV6-5
J gene: TRBJ2-7
D gene: .
clone size: .
CDR3 DNA: TGTGCCAGCAGTTACTCGGGCCCCTCCTACGAGCAGTACTTC
CDR3 protein: CASSYSGPSYEQYF

V gene: TRBV19
J gene: TRBJ2-1
D gene: TRBD2
clone size: .
CDR3 DNA: TGTGCCAGTAGTGGCGAGCCCGGGACTAGCGGGGGGGCAGGCGGTGAGCAGTTCTTC
CDR3 protein: CASSGEPGTSGGAGGEQFF

V gene: TRBV27
J gene: TRBJ1-6
D gene: .
clone size: .
CDR3 DNA: TGTGCCAGCAGTTCGCCCGCGGGGGGGTCACCCCTCCACTTT
CDR3 protein: CASSSPAGGSPLHF

V gene: TRBV30
J gene: TRBJ1-2
D gene: TRBD1
clone size: .
CDR3 DNA: TGTGGATCCGGACAGGCGAACTATGGCTACACCTTC
CDR3 protein: CGSGQANYGYTF

V gene: TRBV27
J gene: TRBJ1-6
D gene: TRBD1
clone size: .
CDR3 DNA: TGTGCCAGCAGTGGCAACAGGGGGAATTCACCCCTCCACTTT
CDR3 protein: CASSGNRGNSPLHF

V gene: TRBV5-6
J gene: TRBJ1-2
D gene: .
clone size: .
CDR3 DNA: TGTGCCAGCAGCAATAACGGGAGATATGGCTACACCTTC
CDR3 protein: CASSNNGRYGYTF

V gene: TRBV19
J gene: TRBJ1-2
D gene: .
clone size: .
CDR3 DNA: TGTGCCAGTAGTATAGTAGGGGGCTATGGCTACACCTTC
CDR3 protein: CASSIVGGYGYTF

V gene: TRBV30
J gene: TRBJ2-7
D gene: TRBD1
clone size: once
CDR3 DNA: TGTGCCTGGGAACAGGGGACCCTGTTCTACGAGCAGTACTTC
CDR3 protein: CAWEQGTLFYEQYF

V gene: TRBV29-1
J gene: TRBJ2-5
D gene: TRBD1
clone size: .
CDR3 DNA: TGCAGCGTTGCCGCAGGGGGCGCGGAAGAGACCCAGTACTTC
CDR3 protein: CSVAAGGAEETQYF

V gene: TRBV9
J gene: TRBJ1-1
D gene: TRBD1
clone size: .
CDR3 DNA: TGTGCCAGCAGCGTAGGTGCGGGACAGGGCTTCAAAGCTTTCTTT
CDR3 protein: CASSVGAGQGFKAFF

V gene: TRBV5-1
J gene: TRBJ2-2
D gene: TRBD1
clone size: .
CDR3 DNA: TGCGCCAGCAGCTTACAGGGGTCCCCGAACACCGGGGAGCTGTTTTTT
CDR3 protein: CASSLQGSPNTGELFF

V gene: TRBV4-1
J gene: TRBJ2-5
D gene: .
clone size: .
CDR3 DNA: TGCGCCAGCAGCCAGGGGGACACAAGATCCCAAGAGACCCAGTACTTC
CDR3 protein: CASSQGDTRSQETQYF

V gene: TRBV7-2
J gene: TRBJ2-7
D gene: TRBD2
clone size: once
CDR3 DNA: TGTGCCAGCAGCTTAAGCGGGGGGGGCTTCTACGAGCAGTACTTC
CDR3 protein: CASSLSGGGFYEQYF

V gene: TRBV25-1
J gene: TRBJ1-2
D gene: TRBD1
clone size: .
CDR3 DNA: TGTGCCAGCAGTGGTCCTGGGGACAGCGAGAATGGCTACACCTTC
CDR3 protein: CASSGPGDSENGYTF

V gene: TRBV7-9
J gene: TRBJ2-2
D gene: TRBD2
clone size: .
CDR3 DNA: TGTGCCAGCAGCCCCCGGGAGGCCGGGGAGCTGTTTTTT
CDR3 protein: CASSPREAGELFF

V gene: TRBV7-2
J gene: TRBJ2-7
D gene: TRBD1
clone size: .
CDR3 DNA: TGTGCCAGCAGCTTAGGGGGGACAGGAGGCCGTTCCTACGAGCAGTACTTC
CDR3 protein: CASSLGGTGGRSYEQYF

V gene: TRBV12-3/TRBV12-4
J gene: TRBJ1-3
D gene: .
clone size: once
CDR3 DNA: TGTGCCAGCAGTCTAAGTGGAAACACCATATATTTT
CDR3 protein: CASSLSGNTIYF